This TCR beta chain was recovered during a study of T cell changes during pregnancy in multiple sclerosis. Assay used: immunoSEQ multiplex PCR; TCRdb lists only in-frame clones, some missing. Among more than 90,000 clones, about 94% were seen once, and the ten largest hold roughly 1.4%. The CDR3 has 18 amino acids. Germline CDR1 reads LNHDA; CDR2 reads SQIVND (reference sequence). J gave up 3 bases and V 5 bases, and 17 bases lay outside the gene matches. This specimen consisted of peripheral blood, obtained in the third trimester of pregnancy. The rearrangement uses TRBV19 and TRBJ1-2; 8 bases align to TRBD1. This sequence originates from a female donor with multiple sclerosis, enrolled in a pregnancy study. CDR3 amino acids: CASSFTTGEVHSDYGYTF. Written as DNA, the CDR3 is TGTGCCAGTAGTTTCACGACAGGGGAAGTGCATAGCGACTATGGCTACACCTTC.